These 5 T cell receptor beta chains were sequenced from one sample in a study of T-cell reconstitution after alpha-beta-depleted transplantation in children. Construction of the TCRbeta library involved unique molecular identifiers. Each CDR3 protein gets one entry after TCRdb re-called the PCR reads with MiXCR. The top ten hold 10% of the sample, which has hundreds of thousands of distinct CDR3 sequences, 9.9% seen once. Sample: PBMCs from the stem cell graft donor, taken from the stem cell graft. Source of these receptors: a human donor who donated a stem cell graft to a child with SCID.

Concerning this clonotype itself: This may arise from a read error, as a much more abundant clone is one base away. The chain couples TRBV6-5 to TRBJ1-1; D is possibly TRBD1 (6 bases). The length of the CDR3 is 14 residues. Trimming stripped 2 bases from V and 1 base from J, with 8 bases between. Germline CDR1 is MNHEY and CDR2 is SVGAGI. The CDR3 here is CASSYGGANTEAFF. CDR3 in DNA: TGTGCCAGCAGTTACGGGGGGGCGAACACTGAAGCTTTCTTT.

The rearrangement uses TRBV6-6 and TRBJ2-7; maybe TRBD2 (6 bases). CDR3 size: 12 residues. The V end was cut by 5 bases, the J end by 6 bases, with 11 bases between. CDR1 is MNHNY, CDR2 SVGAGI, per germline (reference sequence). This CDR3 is CASSPYGGEQYF. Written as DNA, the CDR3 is TGTGCCAGCAGTCCCTACGGGGGCGAGCAGTACTTC.

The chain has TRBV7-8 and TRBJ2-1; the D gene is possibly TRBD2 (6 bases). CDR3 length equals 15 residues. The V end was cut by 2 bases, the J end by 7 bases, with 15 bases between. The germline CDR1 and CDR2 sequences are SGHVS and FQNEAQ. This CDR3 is CASSLYRGKGNEQFF. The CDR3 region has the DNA TGTGCCAGCAGCTTATATCGGGGGAAAGGGAATGAGCAGTTCTTC. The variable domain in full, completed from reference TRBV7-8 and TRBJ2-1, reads GAGVSQSPRYKVAKRGQDVALRCDPISGHVSLFWYQQALGQGPEFLTYFQNEAQLDKSGLPSDRFFAERPEGSVSTLKIQRTQQEDSAVYLCASSLYRGKGNEQFFGPGTRLTVL.

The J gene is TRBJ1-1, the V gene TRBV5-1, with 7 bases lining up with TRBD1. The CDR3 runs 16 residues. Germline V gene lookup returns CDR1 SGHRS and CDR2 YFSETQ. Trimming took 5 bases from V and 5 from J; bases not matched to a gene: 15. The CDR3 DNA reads TGCGCCAGCAGATCCCGGGACAGTGTTTTAGGAACTGAAGCTTTCTTT. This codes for CASRSRDSVLGTEAFF.

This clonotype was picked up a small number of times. The CDR3 nucleotides are TGCGCCAGCAGGATACCAACCGGGAAGAACACTGAAGCTTTCTTT. This codes for CASRIPTGKNTEAFF. The V and J genes are TRBV5-1 and TRBJ1-1; D call uncertain. The CDR3 has 15 amino acids. V was cut by 5 bases and J by 1 base, with 15 bases left in between. CDR1 and CDR2 from the germline V gene are SGHRS and YFSETQ.